What follows are 32 T cell receptor beta chains derived from one specimen sequenced in a study of blood T cell repertoires in COVID-19. Data came from immunoSEQ multiplex PCR; TCRdb stores just in-frame clones and leaves some out. The sample includes just over 150,000 clones, approximately 82% of them seen just once. The specimen was peripheral blood. The receptors here all came from a woman in her thirties or forties with COVID-19, enrolled during active disease.

This clone came up a few times. The V gene is TRBV2, the J gene TRBJ1-6; 7 nucleotides match TRBD1. V was pared by 3 bases and J by 7 bases, with 6 bases of the junction left unmatched. This CDR3 is built from 15 residues. Per germline, CDR1 SNHLY and CDR2 FYNNEI. CDR3 amino acids: CASSDRGQGNSPLHF. In DNA form, the CDR3 reads TGTGCCAGCAGTGATAGGGGGCAGGGCAATTCACCCCTCCACTTT.

The chain employs TRBV5-4 and TRBJ2-1; no reliable D call. The germline gives CDR1 SGHNT, CDR2 YYREEE (reference sequence). This CDR3 spans 11 amino acids. Between the trimmed V and J ends, which lost 5 bases and 5 bases, there was a span of 5 bases. CDR3 in DNA: TGTGCCAGCAGTCTTGACAATGAGCAGTTCTTC. Protein: CASSLDNEQFF.

V usage is TRBV6-1 and J usage is TRBJ1-2, with 9 bases lining up with TRBD1. Germline V gives CDR1 MNHNS, CDR2 SASEGT. J gave up 0 bases and V 1 base, and 12 bases lay outside the gene matches. CDR3 length equals 19 residues. CDR3 bases: TGTGCCAGCAGTGAAGTAGCCCAAGACAGGGGGAGGCCTAACTATGGCTACACCTTC. Amino acids: CASSEVAQDRGRPNYGYTF.

CDR3 DNA sequence: TGTGCCAGCAGTTACTCCAGGGGAAACACTGAAGCTTTCTTT. Amino acids: CASSYSRGNTEAFF. V is TRBV6-5 and J is TRBJ1-1, with a weak D call TRBD1 (6 bases). The V gene's germline CDR1 is MNHEY and CDR2 SVGAGI. Trimming shortened V by 0 bases and J by 2 bases, and 7 bases separated the two germline ends. This CDR3 comprises 14 residues.

CDR3 in DNA: TGTGCCAGCAGTGACGGGGCGAGCGGGAGGGAGGAGACCCAGTACTTC. The encoded protein is CASSDGASGREETQYF. This chain joins TRBV6-2 or TRBV6-3 and TRBJ2-5, with TRBD2 matching over 10 bases. CDR3 length equals 16 residues. CDR1 and CDR2 (germline): MNHEY, SVGEGT. The trim removed 5 bases at V and 5 bases at J, leaving 11 bases unmatched.

This clone was detected only once. The chain uses TRBV28 and TRBJ2-7; 10 nucleotides align to TRBD2. Trimming removed 7 bases from V and 1 base from J; junction bases left unmatched: 1. The CDR3 length is 13 residues. Germline V gene lookup returns CDR1 MDHEN and CDR2 SYDVKM. The CDR3: CASTSGSSYEQYF. In DNA form, the CDR3 reads TGTGCCAGCACTAGCGGGAGTTCCTACGAGCAGTACTTC.

J is TRBJ1-1 and V is TRBV9; D unclear. V was pared by 4 bases and J by 1 base, with 8 bases between. Germline loops: CDR1 SGDLS, CDR2 YYNGEE. The length of the CDR3 is 13 residues. The CDR3 reads CASSLEENTEAFF. The CDR3 nucleotides are TGTGCCAGCAGCCTTGAGGAGAACACTGAAGCTTTCTTT.

The V call is TRBV4-1, the J call TRBJ1-1; D might be TRBD1 (5 bases). The V gene lost 1 base and the J gene lost 5 bases, with 11 bases spanning the gap. The CDR3 spans 14 residues. Germline assignment: CDR1 MGHRA and CDR2 YSYEKL. The CDR3 loop is CASSQGGRGTEAFF. DNA for the CDR3: TGCGCCAGCAGCCAAGGGGGCAGAGGAACTGAAGCTTTCTTT.

This rearrangement joins TRBV20-1 to TRBJ1-2; unclear D gene. V dropped 3 bases and J dropped 5 bases, with 7 bases sitting between them. CDR3 length: 11 residues. Per the germline V gene, CDR1 is DFQATT and CDR2 is SNEGSKA (reference sequence). The CDR3 sequence: CSARAPYGYTF. CDR3 sequence (DNA): TGCAGTGCTAGGGCCCCGTATGGCTACACCTTC.

The chain employs TRBV9 and TRBJ1-4; D is undetermined. Trimming took off 0 bases at V and 6 bases at J, with 15 bases between the two ends. CDR3 length: 16 amino acids. Per germline, CDR1 SGDLS and CDR2 YYNGEE. CDR3 in DNA: TGTGCCAGCAGCGTAGACCCGGCGGCAGAGGATGAAAAACTGTTTTTT. Encoded protein: CASSVDPAAEDEKLFF.

This chain connects TRBV4-2 to TRBJ2-2; 8 nucleotides align to TRBD1. The ends lost 0 bases at V and 6 bases at J; junction bases unmatched: 3. This CDR3 is built from 15 residues. Germline V CDR1 and CDR2: LGHNA, YNFKEQ. The CDR3 nucleotides are TGTGCCAGCAGCCAAGAGGTACAGGGGGCCGGGGAGCTGTTTTTT. It is translated as CASSQEVQGAGELFF.

This clone came up a few times. This CDR3 reads CASSIRRNTIYF. CDR3 nucleotide sequence: TGTGCCAGTAGTATCAGGAGAAACACCATATATTTT. This chain connects TRBV19 to TRBJ1-3; no firm D call. The germline V and J ends were trimmed by 3 bases and 5 bases, with 5 bases remaining between them. Germline V gene lookup returns CDR1 LNHDA and CDR2 SQIVND (reference sequence). The length of the CDR3 is 12 residues. Together with reference TRBV19 and TRBJ1-3, the CDR3 gives the full variable domain: DGGITQSPKYLFRKEGQNVTLSCEQNLNHDAMYWYRQDPGQGLRLIYYSQIVNDFQKGDIAEGYSVSREKKESFPLTVTSAQKNPTAFYLCASSIRRNTIYFGEGSWLTVV.

The rearrangement links TRBV28 to TRBJ1-4; D is unresolved. The ends were cut back, 9 bases at V and 4 bases at J, with 18 bases in the middle. Germline-derived CDR1 and CDR2 are MDHEN and SYDVKM. The CDR3 extends over 15 amino acids. CDR3 region: CASADGVGYNEKLFF. In DNA, the CDR3 is TGTGCCAGTGCCGACGGGGTGGGCTATAATGAAAAACTGTTTTTT.

The chain has TRBV29-1 and TRBJ1-2, with 7 bases lining up with TRBD1. The germline V gene has CDR1 SQVTM and CDR2 ANQGSEA. V dropped 2 bases and J dropped 7; count of bases not matched to a gene: 1. This CDR3 is 11 amino acids long. The CDR3 reads CSVETGAGYTF. The CDR3 DNA follows: TGCAGCGTTGAAACAGGGGCTGGCTACACCTTC.

V gene TRBV19 combines with J gene TRBJ1-5; D not resolved. V lost 1 base and J lost 7, with 5 bases in between. The CDR3 is made up of 12 amino acids. In germline, CDR1 is LNHDA, CDR2 SQIVND (reference sequence). The CDR3 sequence: CASSIAVQPQHF. As DNA, the CDR3 is TGTGCCAGTAGTATAGCCGTACAGCCCCAGCATTTT.

CDR3 sequence reads: CASSMLAGKETQYF. The CDR3 DNA reads as TGTGCCAGCAGCATGTTAGCGGGGAAAGAGACCCAGTACTTC. The chain joins TRBV3-1 (or the pseudogene TRBV3-2) to TRBJ2-5; 8 nucleotides agree with TRBD2. The length of the CDR3 is 14 residues. The germline CDR1 and CDR2 sequences are LGHDT and YNNKEL (reference sequence). J gave up 3 bases and V 5 bases, and 5 bases lay outside the gene matches.

This clone was seen more than once but under ten times. The genes are TRBV18 and TRBJ2-7; weak D call: TRBD2 (6 bases). Looked up from germline, CDR1 is KGHSH and CDR2 is LQKENI. V shed 3 bases and J shed 5 bases, with 8 bases lying between them. The CDR3 has 12 amino acids. The CDR3 DNA sequence: TGTGCCAGCTCACCGGAGGGGAACGAGCAGTACTTC. Translated, it gives CASSPEGNEQYF.

The rearrangement links TRBV7-9 to TRBJ2-5; a possible D gene is TRBD2 (5 bases). The CDR3 loop spans 15 amino acids. Trimming removed 1 base from V and 3 bases from J, with 12 bases in between. CDR1 is SEHNR, CDR2 FQNEAQ, per germline (reference sequence). Here the CDR3 reads CASSLGGWAEETQYF. The CDR3 DNA is TGTGCCAGCAGCTTAGGAGGGTGGGCGGAAGAGACCCAGTACTTC. Based on the CDR3 plus reference TRBV7-9 and TRBJ2-5, the full variable domain is DTGVSQNPRHKITKRGQNVTFRCDPISEHNRLYWYRQTLGQGPEFLTYFQNEAQLEKSRLLSDRFSAERPKGSFSTLEIQRTEQGDSAMYLCASSLGGWAEETQYFGPGTRLLVL.

The chain combines TRBV19 with TRBJ2-3; 11 nucleotides line up with TRBD2. J gave up 2 bases and V 5 bases, and 6 bases lay outside the gene matches. CDR1 and CDR2 from the germline V gene are LNHDA and SQIVND (reference sequence). The CDR3 totals 16 residues. CDR3 nucleotides: TGTGCCAGTAGTGACCTAGCGGGGGGACCCACAGATACGCAGTATTTT. This sequence encodes CASSDLAGGPTDTQYF.

The chain uses TRBV25-1 and TRBJ2-7; D ambiguous. The V gene lost 4 bases and the J gene lost 2 bases, with 15 bases spanning the gap. The germline V gene encodes CDR1 MGHDK and CDR2 SYGVNS. CDR3 size: 15 residues. CDR3 amino acids: CASSGRHRLPYEQYV. The DNA of the CDR3 is TGTGCCAGCAGTGGTCGACATAGGCTCCCCTACGAGCAGTACGTC.

The chain recombines TRBV19 with TRBJ2-1, with TRBD2 identical over 11 bases. After removal of 5 bases from V and 3 bases from J, the junction contained 12 bases not matched to a gene. The germline CDR1 and CDR2 sequences are LNHDA and SQIVND (reference sequence). This CDR3 spans 18 amino acids. The CDR3: CASSLRSLAGGIYNEQFF. CDR3 coding DNA: TGTGCCAGTAGTTTGAGGTCGCTAGCGGGGGGTATCTACAATGAGCAGTTCTTC.

V gene TRBV7-8 combines with J gene TRBJ2-2; D is perhaps TRBD1 (6 bases). Trimming pared 5 bases from V and 6 bases from J, leaving 19 bases between. CDR3 length: 16 amino acids. In germline, CDR1 is SGHVS, CDR2 FQNEAQ. The CDR3: CASSKNRAGTAGELFF. The CDR3 bases are TGTGCCAGCAGCAAGAACAGGGCTGGAACAGCCGGGGAGCTGTTTTTT.

The chain has TRBV6-5 and TRBJ2-1; TRBD1 aligns across 7 bases. The CDR3 sequence is 15 residues long. Trimming took 6 bases from V and 3 from J; bases not matched to a gene: 8. In germline, CDR1 is MNHEY, CDR2 SVGAGI. The CDR3 DNA is TGTGCCAGCAGGGAGGCAGGGACAGTCTACAATGAGCAGTTCTTC. It yields the protein CASREAGTVYNEQFF.

Of note for this clone: A read error may account for a junction end that differs from germline. V is TRBV28 and J is TRBJ1-4; the D gene is possibly TRBD1 (6 bases). Germline V gives CDR1 MDHEN, CDR2 SYDVKM. The CDR3 covers 11 residues. The CDR3 region is CASSSSGQLSF. CDR3 sequence (DNA): TGTGCCAGCAGTTCGTCGGGACAACTATCTTTT.

The chain combines TRBV19 with TRBJ2-2, with D maybe TRBD1 (6 bases). Germline V gives CDR1 LNHDA, CDR2 SQIVND (reference sequence). The length of the CDR3 is 15 residues. V was cut by 7 bases and J by 5 bases, with 17 bases left in between. The DNA for the CDR3 is TGTGCCAGTACCCCGGACAGACGCTCAACCGGGGAGCTGTTTTTT. Translated, it gives CASTPDRRSTGELFF.

J is TRBJ1-2 and V is TRBV7-8; 7 bases fit TRBD1. CDR3 length equals 15 residues. The germline gives CDR1 SGHVS, CDR2 FQNEAQ. J gave up 8 bases and V 5 bases, and 14 bases lay outside the gene matches. The CDR3 reads CASSLMLGTDRGYTF. CDR3 coding DNA: TGTGCCAGCAGCCTGATGCTCGGGACAGACCGGGGCTACACCTTC.

The V call is TRBV12-3 or TRBV12-4, the J call TRBJ2-7; the D is unclear. The CDR3 length is 13 residues. V was shortened by 3 bases and J by 3 bases, with 9 bases between the two germline ends. The CDR3 nucleotides read TGTGCCAGCAGTTTTGGGCCACACTACGAGCAGTACGTC. This encodes CASSFGPHYEQYV.

The V gene is TRBV6-6, the J gene TRBJ2-2; a possible D gene is TRBD2 (6 bases). Per germline, CDR1 MNHNY and CDR2 SVGAGI (reference sequence). Trimming left V 6 bases short and J 0 bases short, with 8 bases between. This CDR3 has 14 residues. The CDR3 here is CASRGTSNTGELFF. The DNA for the CDR3 is TGTGCCAGCAGAGGGACTTCGAACACCGGGGAGCTGTTTTTT.

The chain has TRBV24-1 and TRBJ2-2, with 9 positions matching TRBD2. This CDR3 contains 15 residues. CDR1 and CDR2 from the germline V gene are KGHDR and SFDVKD. J lost 6 bases, V lost 4 bases, and 5 bases had no gene match. CDR3 DNA: TGTGCCACCAGTGAGTCCGGGACTAGCTCCGGGGAGCTGTTTTTT. It translates to CATSESGTSSGELFF.

In this sample, this clone turned up a few times. The V gene is TRBV4-1, the J gene TRBJ1-1; D perhaps matches TRBD1 (6 bases). Germline V CDR1 and CDR2: MGHRA, YSYEKL. This CDR3 contains 12 residues. V was clipped by 4 bases and J by 5 bases, with 8 bases between them. The CDR3 region has the DNA TGCGCCAGCAGCCTCGACAGGACTGAAGCTTTCTTT. Its protein is CASSLDRTEAFF.

This chain uses TRBV6-5 with TRBJ2-7; a possible D gene is TRBD1 (6 bases). Germline V CDR1 and CDR2: MNHEY, SVGAGI. The CDR3 is 13 amino acids. Trimming cost V 6 bases and J 2 bases, with 11 bases left between them. The CDR3 DNA reads as TGTGCCAGCAGGAAGGGGGAAACCTACGAGCAGTACGTC. Its translation is CASRKGETYEQYV.

The rearrangement links TRBV7-9 to TRBJ2-7, with no clear D. CDR3 length equals 12 residues. V gave up 4 bases and J gave up 6 bases, with 10 bases separating them. Germline CDR1 reads SEHNR; CDR2 reads FQNEAQ (reference sequence). The CDR3 sequence is CASSSGVAEQYV. CDR3 in DNA: TGTGCCAGCAGCTCCGGAGTAGCCGAGCAGTACGTC.